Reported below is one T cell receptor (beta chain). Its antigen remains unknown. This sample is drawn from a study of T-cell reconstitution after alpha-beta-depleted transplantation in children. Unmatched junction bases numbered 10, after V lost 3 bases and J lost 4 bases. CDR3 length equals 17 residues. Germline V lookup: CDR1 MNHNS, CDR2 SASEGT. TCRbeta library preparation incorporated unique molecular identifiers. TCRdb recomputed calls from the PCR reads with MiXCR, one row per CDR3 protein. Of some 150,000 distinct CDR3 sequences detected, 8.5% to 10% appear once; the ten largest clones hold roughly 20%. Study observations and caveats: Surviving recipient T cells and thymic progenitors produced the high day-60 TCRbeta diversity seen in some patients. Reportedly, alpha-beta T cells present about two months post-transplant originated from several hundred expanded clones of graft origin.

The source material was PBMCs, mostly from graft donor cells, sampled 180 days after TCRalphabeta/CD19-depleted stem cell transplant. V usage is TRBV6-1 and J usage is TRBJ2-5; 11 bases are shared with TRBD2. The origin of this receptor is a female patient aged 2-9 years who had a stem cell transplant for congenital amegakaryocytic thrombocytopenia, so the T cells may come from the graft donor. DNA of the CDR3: TGTGCCAGCAGTGATGTCGTAGCGGGAGGGCCTGGAGAGACCCAGTACTTC. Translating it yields CASSDVVAGGPGETQYF.